The T cell receptor beta chain described here comes from a study of early T cells in non-severe SARS-CoV-2 infection (dated by TCRdb to about 2021). Notes on the research overall: TCR sequencing used bulk RNA from unsorted whole blood, so alpha and beta chains could not be paired.

The library was made by 5' RACE. TCRdb records NextSeq 500 as the sequencer. To correct for sequencing error and PCR bias, the TCR library protocol tagged individual cDNA molecules with unique molecular identifiers. Sequencing covered both TCR alpha and beta chains, and within each sample the abundances of alpha and beta sequences were tightly co-correlated. As for the original processing: Decombinator V4 was used to annotate TCR sequences for V gene, J gene and CDR3. Expanded TCRs were defined as changing significantly between any two time points under a Poisson model with p below 0.0001. TCR abundances were normalised to the total number of TCRs sequenced in each sample and reported as counts per million. MAIT TCRs were defined by TRAV1-2 paired with TRAJ12, TRAJ20 or TRAJ33, and iNKT TCRs by TRAV10 paired with TRAJ18. A search of VDJdb, accessed on 1 November 2021, was run for TCRs annotated to CMV, EBV and SARS-CoV-2, with TCRs annotated for multiple antigens excluded. In TCRdb, the public reads were trimmed at Q25 with fastp and aligned with MiXCR, with productive beta chains retained. All rows with the same CDR3 protein become a single entry with the most common DNA and genes. TCRdb, not the original authors, processed these V and J calls. The table for this sample lists 84,000 or so distinct CDR3 sequences; more than 13% of them were counted only once. Around 9.9% of the sample belongs to the ten largest clones.

Overall study results and their limits: VDJdb matching was skewed toward anti-spike CD8 responses and likely underestimated virus-specific expansions, missing private and CD4 specificities.

Details on this clonotype: Its target antigen remains unknown. No qualities accompany the bases; no much larger clone lies one base away.

V lost 4 bases and J lost 0 bases; the stretch between them is 7 bases long. The CDR3 covers 14 residues, taking in both the cysteine and the phenylalanine. Only CDR3 DNA remains: 42 bases, in frame from the first base. The germline V gene gives CDR1 as SNHLY and CDR2 as FYNNEI. Set within a cohort of healthcare workers in London, UK, this nested case-control study involved weekly PCR testing of nasopharyngeal swabs along with blood sampling. Between 23 and 31 March 2020, the week of the UK lockdown, healthcare workers were enrolled and then followed up weekly for as long as 16 weeks. Sequencing was done on a sample of whole blood. The V and J genes are TRBV2 and TRBJ1-3; a tentative D call is TRBD1 (5 bases match). The clonotype comes from an adult who was a healthcare worker with PCR-confirmed SARS-CoV-2 infection or an uninfected control (not recorded which). DNA sequence: TGTGCCAGCAGTGGACAGAACTCTGGAAACACCATATATTTT. Its amino acids are CASSGQNSGNTIYF.